This TCR beta chain was found in a study of CD8 T cells in Susac syndrome. Findings and caveats of the study: In its TCR sequencing and HLA analysis, the study acknowledged that the number of individuals was relatively small.

A quantity of about 0.45 to 1 ug RNA underwent reverse transcription using random hexamers. Amplification of TCR beta CDR3 by immunoSEQ multiplex PCR spanned 54 Vbeta and 13 Jbeta. TCRdb redid the calling of the immunoSEQ multiplex PCR reads with MiXCR, one entry per CDR3 protein. The repertoire holds roughly 67,000 distinct CDR3 sequences, roughly 95% seen once, with about 0.4% in the top ten. There are 14 residues in the CDR3. Per the germline V gene, CDR1 is SQVTM and CDR2 is ANQGSEA. Trimming took 6 bases from V and 1 from J, leaving 16 bases between them. With regard to this clonotype: As yet, its antigen is unknown.

The multiple sclerosis control group consisted of treatment-naive patients whose relapsing-remitting disease, which was either stable or active, fulfilled revised McDonald criteria. Sequenced: CD8+ T cells from PBMCs. The V and J genes are TRBV29-1 and TRBJ2-7; D remains unclear. The sequence came from a human donor with multiple sclerosis. The CDR3 DNA sequence: TGCAGCGTCGCTCCCCAGCCAGGTTCCTACGAGCAGTACTTC. Protein: CSVAPQPGSYEQYF.